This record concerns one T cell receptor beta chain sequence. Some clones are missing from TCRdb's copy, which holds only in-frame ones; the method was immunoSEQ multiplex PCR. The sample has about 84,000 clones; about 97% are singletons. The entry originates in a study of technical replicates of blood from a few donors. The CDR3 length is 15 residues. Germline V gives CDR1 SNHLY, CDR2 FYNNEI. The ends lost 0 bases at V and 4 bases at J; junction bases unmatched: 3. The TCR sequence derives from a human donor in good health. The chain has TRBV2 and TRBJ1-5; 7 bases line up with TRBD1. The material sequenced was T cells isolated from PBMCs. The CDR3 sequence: CASSEARQGNQPQHF. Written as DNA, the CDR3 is TGTGCCAGCAGTGAAGCGAGACAGGGTAATCAGCCCCAGCATTTT. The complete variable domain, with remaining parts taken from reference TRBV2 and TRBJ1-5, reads EPEVTQTPSHQVTQMGQEVILRCVPISNHLYFYWYRQILGQKVEFLVSFYNNEISEKSEIFDDQFSVERPDGSNFTLKIRSTKLEDSAMYFCASSEARQGNQPQHFGDGTRLSIL.